The clone carrying this T cell receptor beta chain showed up many times. These data belong to a study of neurological immune-mediated disorders. TCRdb recomputed calls from the 5' RACE reads with MiXCR, one row per CDR3 protein. The sample lists 35,000 or so distinct CDR3 sequences, roughly 13% occurring once. V lost 0 bases and J lost 7, with 12 bases in between. This CDR3 spans 14 amino acids. CDR1 is LGHNA, CDR2 YSLEER, per germline. The V call is TRBV4-3, the J call TRBJ1-1; possible D gene TRBD1, 6 bases. The sequencing input was PBMCs. The receptor's source is a woman between 50 and 59 years old with HTLV-1-associated myelopathy (HAM/TSP). The DNA of the CDR3 is TGCGCCAGCAGCCAAGACCGGGACATAGGTGAAGCTTTCTTT. As protein: CASSQDRDIGEAFF.